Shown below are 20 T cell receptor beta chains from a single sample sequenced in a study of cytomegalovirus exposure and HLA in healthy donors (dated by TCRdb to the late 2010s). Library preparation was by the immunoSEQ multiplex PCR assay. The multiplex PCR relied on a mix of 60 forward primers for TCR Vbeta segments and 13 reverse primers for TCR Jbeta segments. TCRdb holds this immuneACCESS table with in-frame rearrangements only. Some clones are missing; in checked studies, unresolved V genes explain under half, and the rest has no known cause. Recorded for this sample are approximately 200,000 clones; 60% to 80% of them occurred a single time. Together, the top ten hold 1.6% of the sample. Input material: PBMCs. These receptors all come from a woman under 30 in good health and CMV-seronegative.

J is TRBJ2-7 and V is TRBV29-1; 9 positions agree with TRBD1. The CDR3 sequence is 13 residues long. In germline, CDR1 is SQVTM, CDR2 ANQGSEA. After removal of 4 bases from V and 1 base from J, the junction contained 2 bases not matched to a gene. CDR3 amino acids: CSVAGTGSYEQYF. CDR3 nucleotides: TGCAGCGTTGCCGGGACAGGGTCCTACGAGCAGTACTTC.

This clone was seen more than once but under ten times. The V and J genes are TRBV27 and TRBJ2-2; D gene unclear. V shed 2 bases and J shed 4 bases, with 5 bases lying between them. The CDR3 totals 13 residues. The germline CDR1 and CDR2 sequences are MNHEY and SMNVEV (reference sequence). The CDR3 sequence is CASSLGPTGELFF. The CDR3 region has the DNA TGTGCCAGCAGTTTAGGGCCCACCGGGGAGCTGTTTTTT.

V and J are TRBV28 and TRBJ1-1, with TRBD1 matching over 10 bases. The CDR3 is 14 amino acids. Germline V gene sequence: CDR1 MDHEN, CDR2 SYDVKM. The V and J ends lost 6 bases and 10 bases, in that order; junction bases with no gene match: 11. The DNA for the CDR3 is TGTGCCAGCAGATCCACCGGGACAGGGGAAGGAGCTTTCTTT. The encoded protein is CASRSTGTGEGAFF.

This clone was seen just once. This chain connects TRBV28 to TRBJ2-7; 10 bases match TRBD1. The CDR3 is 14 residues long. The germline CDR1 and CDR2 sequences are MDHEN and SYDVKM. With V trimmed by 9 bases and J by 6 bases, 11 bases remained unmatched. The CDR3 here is CASSRQGAFSEQYF. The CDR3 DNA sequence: TGTGCCAGTTCGAGACAGGGGGCATTTAGCGAGCAGTACTTC.

CDR3 in DNA: TGTGCCAGCAGCCAACTCCAAGTACAGGGGACTGGAAACACCATATATTTT. Translation: CASSQLQVQGTGNTIYF. The chain links TRBV7-8 to TRBJ1-3, with TRBD1 matching over 7 bases. The CDR3 extends over 17 amino acids. With V trimmed by 5 bases and J by 2 bases, 12 bases remained unmatched. Germline values: CDR1 SGHVS, CDR2 FQNEAQ.

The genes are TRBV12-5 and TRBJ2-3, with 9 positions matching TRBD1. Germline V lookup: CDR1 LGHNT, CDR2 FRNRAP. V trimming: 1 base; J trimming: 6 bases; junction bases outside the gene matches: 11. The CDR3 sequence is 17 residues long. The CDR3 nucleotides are TGTGCTAGTGGTTTGGGAAGGACAGGGGATAATTGGGATACGCAGTATTTT. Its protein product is CASGLGRTGDNWDTQYF.

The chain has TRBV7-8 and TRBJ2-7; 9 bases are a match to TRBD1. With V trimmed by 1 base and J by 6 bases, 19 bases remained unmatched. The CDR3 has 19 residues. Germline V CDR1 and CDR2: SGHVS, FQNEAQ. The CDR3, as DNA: TGTGCCAGCAGCTTAGTGGCTATCGGTATGGGACAGGGAGCTCGCGAGCAGTACTTC. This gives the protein CASSLVAIGMGQGAREQYF.

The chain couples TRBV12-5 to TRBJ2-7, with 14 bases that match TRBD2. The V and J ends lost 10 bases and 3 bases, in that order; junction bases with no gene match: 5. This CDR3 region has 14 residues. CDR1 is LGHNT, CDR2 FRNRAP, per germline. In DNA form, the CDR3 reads TGTGCTATGGGGACTAGCGGGAGTGACTACGAGCAGTACTTC. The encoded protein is CAMGTSGSDYEQYF.

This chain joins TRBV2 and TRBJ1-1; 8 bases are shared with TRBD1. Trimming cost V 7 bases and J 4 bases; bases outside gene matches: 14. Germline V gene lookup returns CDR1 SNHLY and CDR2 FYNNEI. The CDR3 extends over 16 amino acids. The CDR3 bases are TGTGCCAGCATAGGGGATCCAAACACAGGGGGCACTGAAGCTTTCTTT. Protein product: CASIGDPNTGGTEAFF.

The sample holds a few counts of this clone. In nucleotides, the CDR3 is TGTGCCAGCAGGATACAGGGGGCTGGGGCCAACGTCCTGACTTTC. Its translation: CASRIQGAGANVLTF. The chain recombines TRBV2 with TRBJ2-6; 8 bases align to TRBD1. This CDR3 is built from 15 residues. Looked up from germline, CDR1 is SNHLY and CDR2 is FYNNEI. With 6 bases clipped from V and 2 bases from J, the junction kept 3 bases outside the gene matches.

Here the CDR3 DNA reads TGCGCCAGCAGCCCTGGGACTAGCGGGAGTCGGAACGAGCAGTACTTC. It encodes CASSPGTSGSRNEQYF. This chain links TRBV4-3 with TRBJ2-7; 14 bases agree with TRBD2. The CDR3 has 16 amino acids. V trimming: 4 bases; J trimming: 5 bases; junction bases outside the gene matches: 7. Germline CDR1 and CDR2: LGHNA and YSLEER.

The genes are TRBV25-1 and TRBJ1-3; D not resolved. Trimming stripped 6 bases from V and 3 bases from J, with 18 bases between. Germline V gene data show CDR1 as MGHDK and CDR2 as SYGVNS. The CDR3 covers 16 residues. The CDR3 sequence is CASRHGGPLGGNTIYF. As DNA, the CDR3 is TGTGCCAGCAGACATGGCGGCCCTCTGGGTGGAAACACCATATATTTT.

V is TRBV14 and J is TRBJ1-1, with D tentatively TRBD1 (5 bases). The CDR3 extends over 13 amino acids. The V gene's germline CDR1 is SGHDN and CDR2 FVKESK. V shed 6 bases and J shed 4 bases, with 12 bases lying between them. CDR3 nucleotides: TGTGCCAGCAGTATCTCCAGGGTCACTGAAGCTTTCTTT. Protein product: CASSISRVTEAFF. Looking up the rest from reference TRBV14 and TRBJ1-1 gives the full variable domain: EAGVTQFPSHSVIEKGQTVTLRCDPISGHDNLYWYRRVMGKEIKFLLHFVKESKQDESGMPNNRFLAERTGGTYSTLKVQPAELEDSGVYFCASSISRVTEAFFGQGTRLTVV.

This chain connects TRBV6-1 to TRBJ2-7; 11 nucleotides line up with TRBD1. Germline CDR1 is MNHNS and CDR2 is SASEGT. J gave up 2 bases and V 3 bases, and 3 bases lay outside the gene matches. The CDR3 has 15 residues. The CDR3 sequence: CASSEDRGRTYEQYF. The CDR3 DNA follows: TGTGCCAGCAGTGAGGACAGGGGGCGAACCTACGAGCAGTACTTC.

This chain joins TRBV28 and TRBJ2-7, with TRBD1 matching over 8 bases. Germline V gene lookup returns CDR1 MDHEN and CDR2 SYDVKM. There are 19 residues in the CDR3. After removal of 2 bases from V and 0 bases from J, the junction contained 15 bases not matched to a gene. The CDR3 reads CASSLPRDRPWSGSYEQYF. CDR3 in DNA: TGTGCCAGCAGTTTACCCCGGGACAGGCCATGGAGCGGCTCCTACGAGCAGTACTTC.

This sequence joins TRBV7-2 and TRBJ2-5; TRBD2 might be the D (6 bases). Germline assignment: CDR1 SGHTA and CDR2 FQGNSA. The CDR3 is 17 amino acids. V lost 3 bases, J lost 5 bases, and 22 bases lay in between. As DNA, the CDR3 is TGTGCCAGCAGCTTCCCGGAAACGGGACTCCGGGCGGAGACCCAGTACTTC. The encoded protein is CASSFPETGLRAETQYF.

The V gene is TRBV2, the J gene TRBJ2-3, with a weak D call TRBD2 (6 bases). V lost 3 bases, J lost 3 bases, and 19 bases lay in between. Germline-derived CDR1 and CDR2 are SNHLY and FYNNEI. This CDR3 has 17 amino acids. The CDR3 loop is CASSEGYEQAGTDTQYF. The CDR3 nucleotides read TGTGCCAGCAGTGAGGGATACGAACAGGCGGGGACAGATACGCAGTATTTT.

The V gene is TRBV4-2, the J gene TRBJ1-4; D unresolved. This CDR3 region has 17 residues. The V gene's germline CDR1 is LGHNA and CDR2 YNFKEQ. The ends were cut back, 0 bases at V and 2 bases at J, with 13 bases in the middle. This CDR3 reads CASSQEGRLTTNEKLFF. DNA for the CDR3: TGTGCCAGCAGCCAAGAGGGCCGGTTGACCACTAATGAAAAACTGTTTTTT.

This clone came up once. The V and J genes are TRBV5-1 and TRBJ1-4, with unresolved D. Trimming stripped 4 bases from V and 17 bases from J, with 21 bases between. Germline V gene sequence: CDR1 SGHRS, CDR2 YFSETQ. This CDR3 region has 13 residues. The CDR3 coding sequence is TGCGCCAGCAGCCCGGGAGGTCTGCTAGAAAGTTTTTTT. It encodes CASSPGGLLESFF.

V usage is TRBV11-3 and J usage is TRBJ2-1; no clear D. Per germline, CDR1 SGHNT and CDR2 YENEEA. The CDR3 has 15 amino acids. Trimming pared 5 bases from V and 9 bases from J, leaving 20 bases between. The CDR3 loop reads CASSPGSREGGEQFF. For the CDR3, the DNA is TGTGCCAGCAGCCCCGGCTCTAGAGAAGGTGGTGAGCAGTTCTTC.